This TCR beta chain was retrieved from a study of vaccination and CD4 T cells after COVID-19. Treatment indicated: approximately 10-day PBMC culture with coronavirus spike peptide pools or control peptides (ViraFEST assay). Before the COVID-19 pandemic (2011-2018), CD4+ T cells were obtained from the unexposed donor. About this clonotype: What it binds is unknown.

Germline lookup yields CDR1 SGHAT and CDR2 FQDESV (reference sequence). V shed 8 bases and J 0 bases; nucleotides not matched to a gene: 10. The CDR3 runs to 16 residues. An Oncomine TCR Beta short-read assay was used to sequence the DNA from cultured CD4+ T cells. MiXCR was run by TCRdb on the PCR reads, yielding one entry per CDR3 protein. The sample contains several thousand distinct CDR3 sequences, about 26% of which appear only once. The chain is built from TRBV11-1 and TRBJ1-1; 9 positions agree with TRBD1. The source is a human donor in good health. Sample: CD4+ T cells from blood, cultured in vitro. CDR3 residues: CASSHSGTGMNTEAFF. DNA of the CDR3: TGTGCCAGCTCTCATTCCGGGACAGGGATGAACACTGAAGCTTTCTTT. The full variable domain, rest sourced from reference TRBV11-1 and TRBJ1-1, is EAEVAQSPRYKITEKSQAVAFWCDPISGHATLYWYRQILGQGPELLVQFQDESVVDDSQLPKDRFSAERLKGVDSTLKIQPAELGDSAMYLCASSHSGTGMNTEAFFGQGTRLTVV.